This T cell receptor beta chain stems from a study of cytomegalovirus exposure and HLA in healthy donors. In the study overall: The approximately 660 first-cohort repertoires shared a platform with the 110 or so validation repertoires, as reported in a later analysis. Whole-study results and caveats: The study listed under 200 cytomegalovirus-associated TCR beta chains.

Turning to this clone: Its antigen is unidentified.

Clones were sequenced by immunoSEQ multiplex PCR, and TCRdb holds only the in-frame ones, with some missing. The data show a few hundred thousand clones, with around 91% seen just once and approximately 3% held by the top ten. The validation cohort, a group of under 150 subjects, included the donors and was separate from the roughly 720-subject first cohort. CDR3 length: 14 amino acids. Looked up from germline, CDR1 is MNHNS and CDR2 is SASEGT. The V segment lost 2 bases and the J segment 0 bases; nucleotides outside the gene matches: 1. V is TRBV6-1 and J is TRBJ2-7, with 7 nucleotides matching TRBD1. The specimen was PBMCs. This TCR was sampled from a woman aged 30 to 39 in good health and CMV-seronegative. The CDR3 DNA sequence: TGTGCCAGCAGTGAACCAGGGGGCTCCTACGAGCAGTACTTC. As protein: CASSEPGGSYEQYF.